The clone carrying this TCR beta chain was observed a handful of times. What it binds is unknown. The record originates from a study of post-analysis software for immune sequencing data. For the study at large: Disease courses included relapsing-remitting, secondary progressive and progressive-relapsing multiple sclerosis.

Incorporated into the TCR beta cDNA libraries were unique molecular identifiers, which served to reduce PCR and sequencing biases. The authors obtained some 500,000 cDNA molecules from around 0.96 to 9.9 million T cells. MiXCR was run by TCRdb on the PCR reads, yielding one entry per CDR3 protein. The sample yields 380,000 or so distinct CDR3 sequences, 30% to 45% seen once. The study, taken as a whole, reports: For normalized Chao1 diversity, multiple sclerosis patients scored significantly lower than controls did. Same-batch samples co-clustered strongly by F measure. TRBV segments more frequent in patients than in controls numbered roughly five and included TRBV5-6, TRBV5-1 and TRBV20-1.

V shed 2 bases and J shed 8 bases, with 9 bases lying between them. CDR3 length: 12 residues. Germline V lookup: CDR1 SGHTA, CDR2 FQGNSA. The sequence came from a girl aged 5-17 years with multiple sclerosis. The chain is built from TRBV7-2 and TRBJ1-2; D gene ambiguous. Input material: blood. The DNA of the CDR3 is TGTGCCAGCAGCTTACATCACCCCGGCTACACCTTC. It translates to CASSLHHPGYTF.